The source of this T cell receptor (beta chain) is a study of spatial heterogeneity in lung cancer. The sample's time point: sample taken at primary tumor resection. Sequencing was performed on whole RNA extracted from tumor and nontumor lung tissue, or from frozen PBMC, and the material was left unsorted. The germline gives CDR1 LNHDA, CDR2 SQIVND (reference sequence). V was pared by 0 bases and J by 1 base, with 3 bases between. CDR3 length: 14 amino acids. TCRdb reanalysed the 5' RACE reads using MiXCR and keeps one entry per CDR3 protein. The sample lists about 45,000 distinct CDR3 sequences, about 11% occurring once.

Material: PBMCs, obtained at surgery. The sequence derives from a female donor with early-stage non-small cell lung cancer. The J gene is TRBJ2-2, the V gene TRBV19; D remains unclear. DNA of the CDR3: TGTGCCAGTAGTATAGAGGTGAACACCGGGGAGCTGTTTTTT. This sequence encodes CASSIEVNTGELFF.